These T cell receptor beta chains were read from a single sample in a study of monozygotic twins with inflammatory bowel disease. TCRdb reprocessed the 5' RACE reads, with one entry per CDR3 protein and no DNA. The listing contains roughly 330,000 distinct CDR3 sequences. Sample: blood. The source is a human donor with ulcerative colitis or Crohn's disease, or a healthy co-twin of an affected twin (not recorded which). CDR3s include the opening cysteine and the closing phenylalanine or tryptophan.

J | V | CDR3
TRBJ2-1 | TRBV5-1 | CASSTAVGSYNEQFF
TRBJ2-4 | TRBV28 | CASSWAGAKNIQYF
TRBJ2-3 | TRBV2 | CASSEDPDTDTQYF
TRBJ2-5 | TRBV10-3 | CAIQKAEPEGNQETQYF
TRBJ2-1 | TRBV14 | CASSQEGVRQFF
TRBJ2-3 | TRBV7-2 | CASSSGLGADTQYF
TRBJ2-5 | TRBV4-1 | CASSQAPAGGGETQYF
TRBJ2-1 | TRBV7-8 | CASSLVLEEQFF
TRBJ1-2 | TRBV20-1 | CSASQTGDQYGYTF
TRBJ2-7 | TRBV7-9 | CASSRTGTVYEQYF
TRBJ1-1 | TRBV20-1 | CSARPSKGSEAFF
TRBJ1-1 | TRBV12-3/TRBV12-4 | CASSPRQGHEAFF
TRBJ2-7 | TRBV6-2/TRBV6-3 | CASRTSGSWSGLSYEQYF
TRBJ2-3 | TRBV10-1 | CAIERGEDTQYF
TRBJ1-2 | TRBV3-1 | CASSRGQGAANYGYTF
TRBJ1-5 | TRBV4-3 | CASSQDREVQHF
TRBJ1-5 | TRBV19 | CASSKGPRLPQHF
TRBJ2-5 | TRBV29-1 | CSVERDRAETQYF
TRBJ1-5 | TRBV30 | CAWTIQGGQPQHF
TRBJ2-7 | TRBV4-1 | CASSQPTSETYEQYF
TRBJ2-1 | TRBV3-1 | CASTTGAYNEQIF
TRBJ2-1 | TRBV2 | CASLRMSSYNEQFF
TRBJ2-7 | TRBV20-1 | CSATAGNSYEQYF